The 28 T cell receptor beta chains listed next were all sequenced from one sample in a study of cytomegalovirus exposure and HLA in healthy donors. The PCR made use of 60 Vbeta and 13 Jbeta primers. Sequenced by immunoSEQ multiplex PCR; TCRdb stores in-frame clones only, minus some. The table records about 140,000 clones, 75% to 80% of them present only once. Sequenced input: PBMCs. The receptor source for this set is a man younger than 35 in good health and CMV-seronegative.

The chain couples TRBV18 to TRBJ2-1; 10 nucleotides line up with TRBD2. The CDR3 is 16 residues long. Germline V CDR1 and CDR2: KGHSH, LQKENI. The trim removed 1 base at V and 9 bases at J, leaving 9 bases unmatched. For the CDR3, the DNA is TGTGCCAGCTCACCACGAGGGCTAGCGGGAGTCAGTGAGCAGTTCTTC. This sequence encodes CASSPRGLAGVSEQFF. The full variable domain, with the rest looked up from reference TRBV18 and TRBJ2-1, is NAGVMQNPRHLVRRRGQEARLRCSPMKGHSHVYWYRQLPEEGLKFMVYLQKENIIDESGMPKERFSAEFPKEGPSILRIQQVVRGDSAAYFCASSPRGLAGVSEQFFGPGTRLTVL.

V and J are TRBV28 and TRBJ1-2; D may be TRBD1 (6 bases). The CDR3 spans 13 residues. The germline gives CDR1 MDHEN, CDR2 SYDVKM. Deletions cut 5 bases from V and 11 bases from J, with 18 bases between. The CDR3 region is CASSPPTGGAYTF. The CDR3 DNA sequence: TGTGCCAGCAGTCCCCCAACGGGGGGCGCATACACCTTC.

The chain is built from TRBV30 and TRBJ2-1; D may be TRBD2 (5 bases). The germline V and J ends were trimmed by 0 bases and 0 bases, with 12 bases remaining between them. The CDR3 covers 16 residues. The germline V gene has CDR1 GTSNPN and CDR2 SVGIG (reference sequence). CDR3 bases: TGTGCCTGGAGTGTACCCGGACTGAGCTCCTACAATGAGCAGTTCTTC. Protein: CAWSVPGLSSYNEQFF.

CDR3 loop: CASLVSARGAEAFF. DNA for the CDR3: TGCGCCAGCTTAGTGTCGGCCAGGGGGGCTGAAGCTTTCTTT. The J gene is TRBJ1-1, the V gene TRBV10-2; TRBD1 matches 7 bases. Germline values: CDR1 WSHSY, CDR2 SAAADI. This CDR3 contains 14 residues. The J segment lost 6 bases and the V segment lost 8 bases, leaving 12 bases of the junction unmatched.

This clone was detected only a few times. The chain couples TRBV5-1 to TRBJ2-2; TRBD2 matches at 11 bases. Trimming removed 1 base from V and 1 base from J; junction bases left unmatched: 3. In germline, CDR1 is SGHRS, CDR2 YFSETQ. The CDR3 contains 17 residues. DNA of the CDR3: TGCGCCAGCAGCTTGACCGGGACTAGCGGGAACACCGGGGAGCTGTTTTTT. This sequence encodes CASSLTGTSGNTGELFF. The full variable domain, its missing parts supplied by reference TRBV5-1 and TRBJ2-2, is KAGVTQTPRYLIKTRGQQVTLSCSPISGHRSVSWYQQTPGQGLQFLFEYFSETQRNKGNFPGRFSGRQFSNSRSEMNVSTLELGDSALYLCASSLTGTSGNTGELFFGEGSRLTVL.

The chain has TRBV7-2 and TRBJ2-7, with 12 bases fitting TRBD2. The V gene end was trimmed by 5 bases and the J gene end by 2 bases; junction bases not matched to a gene: 4. The CDR3 is 15 residues long. Germline V CDR1 and CDR2: SGHTA, FQGNSA. CDR3 bases: TGTGCCAGCAGCCGGACTAGCGGGGCAACCTACGAGCAGTACTTC. Amino acids: CASSRTSGATYEQYF.

The chain links TRBV7-3 to TRBJ1-1, with TRBD1 identical over 8 bases. Trimming at V came to 6 bases and at J to 0 bases, leaving 6 bases not matched to a gene. Germline CDR1 SGHTA, CDR2 FQGTGA. CDR3 size: 15 residues. The CDR3 DNA follows: TGTGCCAGCAGTTCGACAGGGGCGGTGAACACTGAAGCTTTCTTT. Translation gives CASSSTGAVNTEAFF.

This chain links TRBV7-6 with TRBJ2-2; TRBD2 aligns across 10 bases. CDR1 is SGHVS and CDR2 is FNYEAQ in the germline V gene. The V gene end was trimmed by 7 bases and the J gene end by 5 bases; junction bases not matched to a gene: 7. The CDR3 sequence is 15 residues long. The CDR3 sequence: CASKPAGGRTGELFF. In DNA, the CDR3 is TGTGCCAGCAAGCCAGCGGGGGGGCGAACCGGGGAGCTGTTTTTT. The full variable domain, rest sourced from reference TRBV7-6 and TRBJ2-2, is GAGVSQSPRYKVTKRGQDVALRCDPISGHVSLYWYRQALGQGPEFLTYFNYEAQQDKSGLPNDRFSAERPEGSISTLTIQRTEQRDSAMYRCASKPAGGRTGELFFGEGSRLTVL.

This clone was seen only a few times. J is TRBJ2-7 and V is TRBV29-1; 9 bases are shared with TRBD1. Trimming at V came to 7 bases and at J to 4 bases, leaving 8 bases not matched to a gene. The CDR3 loop spans 13 amino acids. Germline CDR1 and CDR2: SQVTM and ANQGSEA. CDR3 bases: TGCAGCGCTTCGGACGGGACAGGGTACGAGCAGTACTTC. Translated, it gives CSASDGTGYEQYF.

The chain joins TRBV30 to TRBJ1-1; D call uncertain. CDR3 length equals 18 residues. Per germline, CDR1 GTSNPN and CDR2 SVGIG (reference sequence). Trimming shortened V by 8 bases and J by 0 bases, and 28 bases separated the two germline ends. CDR3 sequence: CAGKVHIRKRTMNTEAFF. The CDR3 DNA follows: TGTGCCGGGAAAGTACACATTCGTAAACGAACCATGAACACTGAAGCTTTCTTT. The full variable domain, its missing parts supplied by reference TRBV30 and TRBJ1-1, is SQTIHQWPATLVQPVGSPLSLECTVEGTSNPNLYWYRQAAGRGLQLLFYSVGIGQISSEVPQNLSASRPQDRQFILSSKKLLLSDSGFYLCAGKVHIRKRTMNTEAFFGQGTRLTVV.

The chain links TRBV7-3 to TRBJ2-5; TRBD1 matches at 8 bases. This CDR3 contains 13 residues. Germline V lookup: CDR1 SGHTA, CDR2 FQGTGA. With V trimmed by 5 bases and J by 7 bases, 6 bases remained unmatched. CDR3 DNA sequence: TGTGCCAGCAGCCTCGGACAGGGCTGGACCCAGTACTTC. The encoded protein is CASSLGQGWTQYF.

The chain joins TRBV7-9 to TRBJ1-2, with D perhaps TRBD1 (6 bases). V lost 4 bases and J lost 4, with 10 bases in between. The CDR3 has 13 residues. Germline V lookup: CDR1 SEHNR, CDR2 FQNEAQ (reference sequence). The CDR3 loop reads CASSSGTIYGYTF. In DNA form, the CDR3 reads TGTGCCAGCAGCTCCGGGACAATCTATGGCTACACCTTC.

The chain uses TRBV19 and TRBJ2-5, with D unresolved. The germline V and J ends were trimmed by 6 bases and 2 bases, with 10 bases remaining between them. CDR3 size: 13 residues. The germline gives CDR1 LNHDA, CDR2 SQIVND (reference sequence). CDR3: CASRFQTQETQYF. The CDR3 bases are TGTGCCAGTAGATTTCAGACACAAGAGACCCAGTACTTC.

The chain recombines TRBV6-6 with TRBJ1-2, with a tentative D call TRBD1 (5 bases). This CDR3 is built from 14 residues. V was pared by 2 bases and J by 0 bases, with 7 bases between. Germline-derived CDR1 and CDR2 are MNHNY and SVGAGI (reference sequence). CDR3 amino acids: CASSYDRTNYGYTF. The CDR3 DNA reads TGTGCCAGCAGTTACGACAGAACTAACTATGGCTACACCTTC.

The rearrangement uses TRBV10-2 and TRBJ1-1; D not certain. This CDR3 spans 11 amino acids. Germline CDR1 is WSHSY and CDR2 is SAAADI. V was shortened by 8 bases and J by 4 bases, with 8 bases between the two germline ends. As DNA, the CDR3 is TGCGCCAGCGGCAGAGGCACTGAAGCTTTCTTT. Encoded protein: CASGRGTEAFF.

This rearrangement joins TRBV2 to TRBJ2-3; D may be TRBD1 (5 bases). There are 15 residues in the CDR3. V lost 6 bases to trimming and J lost 0 bases, with 13 bases between them. Germline V gene data show CDR1 as SNHLY and CDR2 as FYNNEI. CDR3 in DNA: TGTGCCAGCAGCCCAGCCAGGGCGAGCACAGATACGCAGTATTTT. Protein: CASSPARASTDTQYF.

The chain couples TRBV2 to TRBJ1-1, with TRBD1 identical over 7 bases. The CDR3 contains 17 residues. The trim removed 3 bases at V and 5 bases at J, leaving 15 bases unmatched. CDR1 is SNHLY and CDR2 is FYNNEI in the germline V gene. CDR3 DNA sequence: TGTGCCAGCAGTGATGAGGCAGGGGGTTCTCTGGGGACTGAAGCTTTCTTT. Translation: CASSDEAGGSLGTEAFF.

This clone was counted between two and nine times. The chain is built from TRBV30 and TRBJ2-1; D perhaps matches TRBD2 (5 bases). The CDR3 is made up of 12 amino acids. The germline V and J ends were trimmed by 2 bases and 10 bases, with 12 bases remaining between them. Germline-derived CDR1 and CDR2 are GTSNPN and SVGIG (reference sequence). Here the CDR3 reads CAWSPPSSEQFF. In DNA form, the CDR3 reads TGTGCCTGGAGTCCCCCCTCTAGCGAGCAGTTCTTC.

The chain links TRBV28 to TRBJ2-1, with D possibly being TRBD2 (5 bases). Germline V gene lookup returns CDR1 MDHEN and CDR2 SYDVKM. V was trimmed by 6 bases and J by 5 bases, leaving 11 bases between them. This CDR3 is built from 13 residues. Here the CDR3 DNA reads TGTGCCAGCAGGACGGAGGCTAACAATGAGCAGTTCTTC. This codes for CASRTEANNEQFF.

V usage is TRBV2 and J usage is TRBJ1-5, with 7 nucleotides matching TRBD1. From germline, CDR1 is SNHLY and CDR2 FYNNEI. CDR3 length equals 14 residues. Trimming took 5 bases from V and 4 from J; bases not matched to a gene: 5. The DNA for the CDR3 is TGTGCCAGCAGTACCGGGACAGAGAATCAGCCCCAGCATTTT. Protein sequence: CASSTGTENQPQHF.

The table lists this clone with a few counts. The J gene is TRBJ1-1, the V gene TRBV10-3, with 10 bases matching TRBD1. The length of the CDR3 is 13 residues. Germline lookup yields CDR1 ENHRY and CDR2 SYGVKD. V gave up 10 bases and J gave up 1 base; unmatched junction bases: 3. The CDR3: CATGTGANTEAFF. The CDR3 nucleotides are TGTGCCACTGGGACAGGGGCGAACACTGAAGCTTTCTTT.

This rearrangement joins TRBV5-8 to TRBJ2-4; 8 bases map to TRBD1. This CDR3 region has 16 residues. With 0 bases clipped from V and 9 bases from J, the junction kept 11 bases outside the gene matches. Germline CDR1 SGHTS, CDR2 YDEGEE. CDR3 loop: CASSLVIGTGYPIQYF. CDR3 nucleotide sequence: TGTGCCAGCAGCTTGGTTATCGGGACAGGATATCCCATTCAGTACTTC.

This rearrangement joins TRBV5-1 to TRBJ1-1; 8 bases fit TRBD1. V lost 4 bases to trimming and J lost 2 bases; unmatched junction nucleotides: 10. Germline loops: CDR1 SGHRS, CDR2 YFSETQ. The CDR3 loop spans 16 amino acids. The CDR3 DNA is TGCGCCAGCAGCGGCCCTGCCGGGACAGGAAACACTGAAGCTTTCTTT. Its translation is CASSGPAGTGNTEAFF.

The gene calls are TRBV11-2 and TRBJ2-7; D is perhaps TRBD1 (6 bases). Trimming removed 5 bases at V and 0 bases at J, with 14 bases between. This CDR3 spans 15 amino acids. Germline values: CDR1 SGHAT, CDR2 FQNNGV. CDR3 loop: CASSPTGSSSYEQYF. CDR3 coding DNA: TGTGCCAGCAGCCCTACAGGGTCGTCCTCCTACGAGCAGTACTTC.

The V gene is TRBV19, the J gene TRBJ1-5; 7 bases map to TRBD1. CDR3 size: 17 residues. The germline CDR1 and CDR2 sequences are LNHDA and SQIVND (reference sequence). V lost 5 bases and J lost 2; bases outside the gene matches: 12. The CDR3 DNA sequence: TGTGCCAGTAGTTCGCAGCGGACAGGCAGAGGCAATCAGCCCCAGCATTTT. This gives the protein CASSSQRTGRGNQPQHF.

The J gene is TRBJ1-1, the V gene TRBV19, with D hard to call. This CDR3 region has 10 residues. Germline CDR1 reads LNHDA; CDR2 reads SQIVND (reference sequence). Trimming stripped 8 bases from V and 8 bases from J, with 9 bases between. As DNA, the CDR3 is TGTGCCAGTGTGGGCGTGGAAGCTTTCTTT. Residues: CASVGVEAFF.

The J gene is TRBJ2-7, the V gene TRBV27, with a weak D call TRBD2 (5 bases). Trimming removed 4 bases at V and 7 bases at J, with 11 bases between. CDR3 length equals 12 residues. Germline CDR1 and CDR2: MNHEY and SMNVEV (reference sequence). The CDR3 sequence: CASSSRGYEQYF. CDR3 sequence (DNA): TGTGCCAGCAGTTCCCGGGGTTATGAGCAGTACTTC.

The chain joins TRBV27 to TRBJ2-7, with a tentative D call TRBD1 (6 bases). Germline V CDR1 and CDR2: MNHEY, SMNVEV (reference sequence). The CDR3 spans 14 residues. Trimming cost V 2 bases and J 2 bases, with 10 bases left between them. The CDR3 DNA sequence: TGTGCCAGCAGTTTACAGGGGTTCCCCTACGAGCAGTACTTC. Translated, it gives CASSLQGFPYEQYF.